This TCR beta chain was sequenced during a study of T cell responses to AZD1222 COVID-19 vaccine. Germline lookup yields CDR1 GTSNPN and CDR2 SVGIG (reference sequence). The V and J ends lost 5 bases and 5 bases, in that order; junction bases with no gene match: 8. CDR3 size: 14 residues. A word on this clone: Antigen unknown.

General study results and limits: Two doses of AZD1222 preceded a rise in Spike-specific TCR breadth and depth. The donor cohort was predominantly white British with a female majority, and clonal diversity may have been underestimated.

Sequencing used immunoSEQ multiplex PCR; TCRdb keeps in-frame clones, though not all of them. The repertoire table contains over 120,000 clones. Sequencing input: peripheral blood. The chain employs TRBV30 and TRBJ1-4, with TRBD1 matching over 7 bases. This clonotype originated in an adult in good health. DNA for the CDR3: TGTGCCTGGGCTCAGACAGGGCCCAATGAAAAACTGTTTTTT. Its translation: CAWAQTGPNEKLFF.